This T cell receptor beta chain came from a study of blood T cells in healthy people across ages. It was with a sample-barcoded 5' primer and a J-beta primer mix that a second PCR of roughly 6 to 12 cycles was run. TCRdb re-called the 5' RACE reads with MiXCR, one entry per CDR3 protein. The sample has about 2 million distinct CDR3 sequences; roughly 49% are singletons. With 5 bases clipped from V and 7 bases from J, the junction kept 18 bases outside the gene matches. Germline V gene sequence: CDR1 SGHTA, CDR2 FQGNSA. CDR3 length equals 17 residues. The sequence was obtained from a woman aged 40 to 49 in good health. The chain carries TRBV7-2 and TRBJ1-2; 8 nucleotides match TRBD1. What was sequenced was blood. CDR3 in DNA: TGTGCCAGCAGCCCTGACAGGGGCGCTACCTCGACTAGTGGCTACACCTTC. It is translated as CASSPDRGATSTSGYTF.